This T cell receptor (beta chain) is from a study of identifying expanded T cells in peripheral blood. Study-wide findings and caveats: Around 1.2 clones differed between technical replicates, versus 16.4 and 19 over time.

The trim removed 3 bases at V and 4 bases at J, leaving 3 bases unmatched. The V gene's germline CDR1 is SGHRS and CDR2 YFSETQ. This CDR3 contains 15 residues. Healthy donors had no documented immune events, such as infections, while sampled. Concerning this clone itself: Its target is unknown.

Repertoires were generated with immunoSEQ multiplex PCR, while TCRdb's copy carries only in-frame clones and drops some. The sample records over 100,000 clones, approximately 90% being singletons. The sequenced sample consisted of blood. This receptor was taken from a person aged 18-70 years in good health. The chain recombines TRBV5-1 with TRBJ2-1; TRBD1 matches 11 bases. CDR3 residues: CASSSGTGGYNEQFF. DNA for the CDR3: TGCGCCAGCAGCTCCGGGACAGGGGGTTACAATGAGCAGTTCTTC. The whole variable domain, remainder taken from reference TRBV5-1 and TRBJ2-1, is KAGVTQTPRYLIKTRGQQVTLSCSPISGHRSVSWYQQTPGQGLQFLFEYFSETQRNKGNFPGRFSGRQFSNSRSEMNVSTLELGDSALYLCASSSGTGGYNEQFFGPGTRLTVL.